This T cell receptor beta chain derives from a study of technical replicates of blood from a handful of donors. The CDR3 is 12 amino acids. The V and J ends lost 6 bases and 11 bases respectively, with 16 bases between them. From germline, CDR1 is MNHEY and CDR2 SMNVEV (reference sequence). TCRdb's table, derived via immunoSEQ multiplex PCR, lists solely in-frame clones and lacks some. This sample has about 83,000 clones, with under 95% found just once. The sequenced sample was T cells isolated from PBMCs. This sequence originates from a human donor in good health. The rearrangement joins TRBV27 to TRBJ1-1; possible D gene TRBD1, 6 bases. CDR3 nucleotide sequence: TGTGCCAGCAGCCGGGACAAAGGATTCGCTTTCTTT. Its protein is CASSRDKGFAFF.